This TCR beta chain was sequenced during a study of cytomegalovirus exposure and HLA in healthy donors. Study outcomes and limitations: Subsequent analysis found a tendency for first-cohort TCR clusters to co-occur within the 120 or so validation repertoires. In vitro checks showed that three CMV-associated chains really do target CMV antigens. With high specificity and sensitivity, the classifier reportedly diagnosed cytomegalovirus status. Across donors, most TCRs were seen rarely, yet some public ones were widespread.

The germline gives CDR1 GTSNPN, CDR2 SVGIG (reference sequence). The CDR3 sequence is 11 residues long. Trimming took 2 bases from V and 5 from J, leaving 7 bases between them. This clone has just a few counts. Its target is not known. TCRdb's copy holds only in-frame clones and misses some; the assay was immunoSEQ multiplex PCR. The profile shows about 130,000 clones, roughly 89% of them singletons. The receptor was isolated from a woman aged 18-29 years in good health and CMV-seropositive. This sequence joins TRBV30 and TRBJ2-7; perhaps TRBD2 as D (5 bases). Specimen: PBMCs. Written as DNA, the CDR3 is TGTGCCTGGAGTCGGGGAGACGAGCAGTACTTC. This codes for CAWSRGDEQYF. Based on the CDR3 plus reference TRBV30 and TRBJ2-7, the full variable domain is SQTIHQWPATLVQPVGSPLSLECTVEGTSNPNLYWYRQAAGRGLQLLFYSVGIGQISSEVPQNLSASRPQDRQFILSSKKLLLSDSGFYLCAWSRGDEQYFGPGTRLTVT.